The 12 T cell receptor beta chains in this list originate from one sample, sequenced in a study of T-cell memory formation after mild COVID-19. TCRdb re-called the 5' RACE reads with MiXCR, one entry per CDR3 protein. The repertoire holds some 160,000 distinct CDR3 sequences, with around 13% as singletons. Material for sequencing was PBMCs or a T cell subset sorted from them (not recorded which). These receptors all come from a man between 18 and 29 years old who had mild COVID-19 (a few samples of this study predate the infection). Cell type and time point are not known.

The chain combines TRBV6-5 with TRBJ2-1; no reliable D call. This CDR3 contains 13 residues. Trimming took 2 bases from V and 2 from J, leaving 4 bases between them. Looked up from germline, CDR1 is MNHEY and CDR2 is SVGAGI. CDR3 region: CASSYTTYNEQFF. The CDR3 DNA is TGTGCCAGCAGTTACACCACCTACAATGAGCAGTTCTTC.

This clonotype came up a few times. The chain joins TRBV25-1 to TRBJ1-1; D gene ambiguous. This CDR3 comprises 13 residues. CDR1 and CDR2 (germline): MGHDK, SYGVNS. Trimming stripped 3 bases from V and 5 bases from J, with 10 bases between. The CDR3 sequence is CASSDPTLTEAFF. The CDR3, as DNA: TGTGCCAGCAGTGATCCGACCTTAACTGAAGCTTTCTTT. Variable domain in full (rest from reference TRBV25-1 and TRBJ1-1): EADIYQTPRYLVIGTGKKITLECSQTMGHDKMYWYQQDPGMELHLIHYSYGVNSTEKGDLSSESTVSRIRTEHFPLTLESARPSHTSQYLCASSDPTLTEAFFGQGTRLTVV.

This clonotype was found a few times. CDR3 sequence: CASSDVGTGYTF. CDR3 nucleotides: TGTGCCAGCAGCGACGTCGGAACAGGCTACACCTTC. The chain joins TRBV7-2 to TRBJ1-2; no clear D gene. V shed 5 bases and J shed 8 bases, with 12 bases lying between them. Germline V gene lookup returns CDR1 SGHTA and CDR2 FQGNSA. The CDR3 is 12 residues long.

This clonotype has ten or more counts. The rearrangement joins TRBV2 to TRBJ2-2, with D tentatively TRBD1 (5 bases). V was shortened by 2 bases and J by 2 bases, with 9 bases between the two germline ends. Germline lookup yields CDR1 SNHLY and CDR2 FYNNEI. CDR3 length equals 15 residues. The CDR3 protein is CASSEQGTNTGELFF. The CDR3 nucleotides are TGTGCCAGCAGTGAACAGGGAACAAACACCGGGGAGCTGTTTTTT. Drawing the rest from reference TRBV2 and TRBJ2-2, the complete variable domain is EPEVTQTPSHQVTQMGQEVILRCVPISNHLYFYWYRQILGQKVEFLVSFYNNEISEKSEIFDDQFSVERPDGSNFTLKIRSTKLEDSAMYFCASSEQGTNTGELFFGEGSRLTVL.

This clonotype was found a few times. The chain joins TRBV5-6 to TRBJ1-1; TRBD1 is a possible D gene (5 bases). The V end was cut by 0 bases, the J end by 7 bases, with 16 bases between. CDR3 length equals 15 residues. Germline CDR1 is SGHDT and CDR2 is YYEEEE. CDR3 in amino acids: CASSLVDTLGREAFF. The CDR3 DNA reads as TGTGCCAGCAGCTTGGTTGACACATTGGGACGTGAAGCTTTCTTT.

This clonotype was detected only a few times. CDR3 nucleotides: TGTGCCAGCAGCTACCGGGACGACAATGAGCAGTTCTTC. It translates to CASSYRDDNEQFF. The chain carries TRBV6-2 or TRBV6-3 and TRBJ2-1; D may match TRBD1 or TRBD2 (5 bases each). Trimming took 6 bases from V and 5 from J, leaving 11 bases between them. Germline V gene data show CDR1 as MNHEY and CDR2 as SVGEGT. There are 13 residues in the CDR3.

This clonotype was counted only a few times. The chain recombines TRBV3-1 with TRBJ1-1; a possible D gene is TRBD1 (5 bases). Germline V gives CDR1 LGHDT, CDR2 YNNKEL (reference sequence). V lost 1 base and J 11 bases, leaving 11 bases between the germline ends. This CDR3 is built from 12 residues. CDR3 bases: TGTGCCAGCAGCCAAGTCCCGGAGGGGGCTTTCTTT. Residues: CASSQVPEGAFF.

The chain couples TRBV6-2 or TRBV6-3 to TRBJ2-3, with D perhaps given as TRBD1 or TRBD2 (5 bases each). The CDR3 covers 15 residues. V gave up 3 bases and J gave up 5 bases, with 15 bases separating them. Germline CDR1 MNHEY, CDR2 SVGEGT. CDR3 protein: CASSYGGIPEDTQYF. CDR3 nucleotide sequence: TGTGCCAGCAGTTATGGGGGAATCCCTGAAGATACGCAGTATTTT.

This clonotype showed up just a few times. The chain employs TRBV11-2 and TRBJ1-1; D is perhaps TRBD1 (5 bases). There are 13 residues in the CDR3. V was clipped by 8 bases and J by 5 bases, with 15 bases between them. The germline V gene encodes CDR1 SGHAT and CDR2 FQNNGV. CDR3 DNA: TGTGCCAGCGGTCGGGGCAGGGAAACTGAAGCTTTCTTT. Translation gives CASGRGRETEAFF.

This chain uses TRBV5-1 with TRBJ2-3; 7 positions match TRBD2. This CDR3 contains 13 residues. V trimming: 0 bases; J trimming: 7 bases; junction bases outside the gene matches: 2. Germline CDR1 SGHRS, CDR2 YFSETQ. The CDR3 DNA is TGCGCCAGCAGCTTGGGAGCGGGGAATACGCAGTATTTT. The encoded protein is CASSLGAGNTQYF.

This clonotype occurred many times. The V call is TRBV20-1, the J call TRBJ1-5; 10 bases are a match to TRBD1. The CDR3 is 15 amino acids. CDR1 DFQATT and CDR2 SNEGSKA come from the germline V gene (reference sequence). With V trimmed by 5 bases and J by 5 bases, 9 bases remained unmatched. CDR3: CSARQGTGADQPQHF. CDR3 bases: TGCAGTGCTCGCCAGGGGACAGGGGCCGATCAGCCCCAGCATTTT.

The sample holds a few counts of this clonotype. The chain is built from TRBV5-1 and TRBJ2-1; no reliable D call. From germline, CDR1 is SGHRS and CDR2 YFSETQ. Between the trimmed V and J ends, which lost 7 bases and 9 bases, there was a span of 20 bases. CDR3 length: 14 residues. CDR3 residues: CASAKHGGVTEQFF. The CDR3 DNA reads TGCGCCAGCGCAAAGCACGGTGGTGTTACTGAGCAGTTCTTC.